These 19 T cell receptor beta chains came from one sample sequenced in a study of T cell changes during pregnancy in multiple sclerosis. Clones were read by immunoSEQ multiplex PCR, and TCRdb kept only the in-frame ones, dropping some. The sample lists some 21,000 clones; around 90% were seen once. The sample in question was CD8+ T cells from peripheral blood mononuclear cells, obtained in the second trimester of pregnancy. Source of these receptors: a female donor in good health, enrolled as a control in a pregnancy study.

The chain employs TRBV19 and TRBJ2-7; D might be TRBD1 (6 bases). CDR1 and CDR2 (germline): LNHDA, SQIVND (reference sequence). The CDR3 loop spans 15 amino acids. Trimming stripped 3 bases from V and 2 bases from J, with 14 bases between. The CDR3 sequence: CASSMTGTGTYEQYF. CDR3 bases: TGTGCCAGTAGTATGACAGGTACGGGGACCTACGAGCAGTACTTC.

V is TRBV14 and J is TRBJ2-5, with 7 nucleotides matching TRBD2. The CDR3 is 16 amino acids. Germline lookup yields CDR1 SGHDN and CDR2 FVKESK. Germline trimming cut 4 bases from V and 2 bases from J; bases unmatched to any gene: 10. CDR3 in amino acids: CASSPRWASGQETQYF. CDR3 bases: TGTGCCAGCAGCCCTCGTTGGGCTAGCGGTCAAGAGACCCAGTACTTC.

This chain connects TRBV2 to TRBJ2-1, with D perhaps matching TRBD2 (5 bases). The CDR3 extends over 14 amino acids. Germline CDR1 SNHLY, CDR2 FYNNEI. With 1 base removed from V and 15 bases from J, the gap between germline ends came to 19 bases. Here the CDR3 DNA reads TGTGCCAGCAGTGAAGGGACTTCCCAAGTCGGGCGGTTCTTC. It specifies CASSEGTSQVGRFF.

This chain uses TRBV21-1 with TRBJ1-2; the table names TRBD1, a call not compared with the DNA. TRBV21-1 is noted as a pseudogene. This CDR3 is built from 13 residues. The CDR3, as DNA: TGTGCCAGCAGCAAGCGACAGGGGAATGGCTACACCTTC. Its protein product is CASSKRQGNGYTF.

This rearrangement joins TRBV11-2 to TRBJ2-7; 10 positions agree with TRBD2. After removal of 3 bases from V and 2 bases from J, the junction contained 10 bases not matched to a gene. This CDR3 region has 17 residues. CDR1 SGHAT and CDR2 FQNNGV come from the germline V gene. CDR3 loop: CASSFRELSGGAYEQYF. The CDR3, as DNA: TGTGCCAGCAGCTTCAGGGAACTGAGCGGGGGGGCCTACGAGCAGTACTTC. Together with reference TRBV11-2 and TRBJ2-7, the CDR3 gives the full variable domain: EAGVAQSPRYKIIEKRQSVAFWCNPISGHATLYWYQQILGQGPKLLIQFQNNGVVDDSQLPKDRFSAERLKGVDSTLKIQPAKLEDSAVYLCASSFRELSGGAYEQYFGPGTRLTVT.

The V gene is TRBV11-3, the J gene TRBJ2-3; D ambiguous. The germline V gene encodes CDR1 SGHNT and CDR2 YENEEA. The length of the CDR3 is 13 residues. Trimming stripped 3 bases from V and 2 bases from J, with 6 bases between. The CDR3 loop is CASSFVPTDTQYF. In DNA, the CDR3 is TGTGCCAGCAGCTTCGTCCCCACAGATACGCAGTATTTT.

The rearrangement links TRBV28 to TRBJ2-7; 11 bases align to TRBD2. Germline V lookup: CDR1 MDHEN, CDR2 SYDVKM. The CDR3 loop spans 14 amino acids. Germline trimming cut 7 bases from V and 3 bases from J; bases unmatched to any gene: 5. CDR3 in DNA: TGTGCCAGCACTAAAACTAGCGGGGGCTACGAGCAGTACTTC. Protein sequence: CASTKTSGGYEQYF.

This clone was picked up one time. The CDR3 coding sequence is TGTGCCAGCAGTGAAGCGGGGAGCGGGGGAAAGGAAGAGACCCAGTACTTC. Its translation: CASSEAGSGGKEETQYF. The chain combines TRBV2 with TRBJ2-5, with TRBD2 matching 8 bases. Germline V gene data show CDR1 as SNHLY and CDR2 as FYNNEI. J lost 3 bases, V lost 0 bases, and 9 bases had no gene match. This CDR3 has 17 amino acids.

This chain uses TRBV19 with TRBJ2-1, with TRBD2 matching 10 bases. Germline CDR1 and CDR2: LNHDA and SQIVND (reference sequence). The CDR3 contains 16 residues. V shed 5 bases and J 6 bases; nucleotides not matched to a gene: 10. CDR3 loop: CASSSIAGGLSNEQFF. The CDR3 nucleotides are TGTGCCAGTAGTTCAATAGCGGGGGGCCTATCCAATGAGCAGTTCTTC. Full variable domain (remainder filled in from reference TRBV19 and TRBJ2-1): DGGITQSPKYLFRKEGQNVTLSCEQNLNHDAMYWYRQDPGQGLRLIYYSQIVNDFQKGDIAEGYSVSREKKESFPLTVTSAQKNPTAFYLCASSSIAGGLSNEQFFGPGTRLTVL.

The CDR3 here is CAISDPRGTSTDTQYF. CDR3 nucleotides: TGTGCCATCAGTGATCCCCGGGGGACTTCCACAGATACGCAGTATTTT. The chain joins TRBV10-3 to TRBJ2-3, with a possible D match to TRBD2 (6 bases). V lost 3 bases and J 2 bases, leaving 15 bases between the germline ends. The CDR3 sequence is 16 residues long. Germline CDR1 ENHRY, CDR2 SYGVKD.

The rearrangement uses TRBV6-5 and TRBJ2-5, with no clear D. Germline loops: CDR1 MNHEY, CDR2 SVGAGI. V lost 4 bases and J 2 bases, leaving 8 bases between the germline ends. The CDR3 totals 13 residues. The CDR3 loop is CASSFSPQETQYF. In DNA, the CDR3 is TGTGCCAGCAGTTTTAGTCCTCAAGAGACCCAGTACTTC.

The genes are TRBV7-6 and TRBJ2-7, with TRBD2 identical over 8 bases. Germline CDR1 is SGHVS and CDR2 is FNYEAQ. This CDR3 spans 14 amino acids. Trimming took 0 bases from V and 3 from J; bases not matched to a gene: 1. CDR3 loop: CASSLASGSYEQYF. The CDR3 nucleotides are TGTGCCAGCAGCTTAGCCAGCGGGAGCTACGAGCAGTACTTC.

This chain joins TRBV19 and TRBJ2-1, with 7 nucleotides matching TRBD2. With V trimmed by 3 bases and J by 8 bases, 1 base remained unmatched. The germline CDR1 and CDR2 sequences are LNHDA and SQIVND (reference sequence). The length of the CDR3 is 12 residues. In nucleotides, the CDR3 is TGTGCCAGTAGTATCGCGGGAGATGAGCAGTTCTTC. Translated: CASSIAGDEQFF.

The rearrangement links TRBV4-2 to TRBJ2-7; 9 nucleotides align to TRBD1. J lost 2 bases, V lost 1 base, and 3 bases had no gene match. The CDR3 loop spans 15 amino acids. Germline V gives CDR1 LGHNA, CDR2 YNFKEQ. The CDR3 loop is CASSQVGTGPYEQYF. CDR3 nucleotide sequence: TGTGCCAGCAGCCAAGTAGGGACAGGGCCCTACGAGCAGTACTTC.

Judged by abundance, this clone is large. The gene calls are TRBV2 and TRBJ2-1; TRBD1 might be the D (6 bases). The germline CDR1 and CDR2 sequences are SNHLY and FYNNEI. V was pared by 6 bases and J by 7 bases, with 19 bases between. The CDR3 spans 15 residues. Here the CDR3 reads CASREQSGTSNEQFF. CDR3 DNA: TGTGCCAGCAGGGAACAATCCGGGACATCGAATGAGCAGTTCTTC.

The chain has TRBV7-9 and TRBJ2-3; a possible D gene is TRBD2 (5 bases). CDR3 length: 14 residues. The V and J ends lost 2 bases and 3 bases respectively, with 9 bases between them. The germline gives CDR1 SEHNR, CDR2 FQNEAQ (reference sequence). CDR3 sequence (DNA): TGTGCCAGCAGCTTAAGCGGCGTTACAGATACGCAGTATTTT. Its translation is CASSLSGVTDTQYF. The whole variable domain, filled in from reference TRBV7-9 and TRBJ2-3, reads DTGVSQNPRHKITKRGQNVTFRCDPISEHNRLYWYRQTLGQGPEFLTYFQNEAQLEKSRLLSDRFSAERPKGSFSTLEIQRTEQGDSAMYLCASSLSGVTDTQYFGPGTRLTVL.

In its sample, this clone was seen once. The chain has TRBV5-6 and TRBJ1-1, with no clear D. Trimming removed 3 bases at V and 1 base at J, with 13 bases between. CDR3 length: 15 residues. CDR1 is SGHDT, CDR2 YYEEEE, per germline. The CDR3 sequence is CASSYVRSANTEAFF. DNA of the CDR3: TGTGCCAGCAGCTATGTGCGGTCGGCGAACACTGAAGCTTTCTTT.

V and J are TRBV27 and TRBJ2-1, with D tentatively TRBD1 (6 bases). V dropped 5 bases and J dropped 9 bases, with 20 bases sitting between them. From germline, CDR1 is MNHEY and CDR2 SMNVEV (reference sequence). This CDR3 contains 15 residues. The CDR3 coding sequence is TGTGCCAGCAGTCAACAGGGTTCAGGGGTCGGTGAGCAGTTCTTC. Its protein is CASSQQGSGVGEQFF.

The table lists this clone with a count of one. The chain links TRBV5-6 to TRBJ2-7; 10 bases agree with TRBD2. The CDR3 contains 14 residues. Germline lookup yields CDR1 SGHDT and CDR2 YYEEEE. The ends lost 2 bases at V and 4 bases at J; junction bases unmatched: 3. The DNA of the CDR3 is TGTGCCAGCAGCTTAGCGGGAGGGCGTTACGAGCAGTACTTC. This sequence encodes CASSLAGGRYEQYF.